This is a list of T cell receptor beta chains from one sample in a study of graft-versus-host responses after intestinal transplantation. Antigens for these TCRs are unknown. TCRdb's table, derived via immunoSEQ multiplex PCR, lists solely in-frame clones and lacks some. The sample includes approximately 50,000 clones, about four fifths of them seen just once. Sequenced material: unstimulated CD4+ T cells sorted from spleen or lymph node cells, taken before transplant. These receptors all stem from a human donor who was the organ donor for an intestinal transplant. CDR3s leave out the opening cysteine and the closing phenylalanine or tryptophan.

V gene: TRBV6-4; CDR3 protein: ASRATNSYNSPLH
V gene: TRBV30; CDR3 protein: AWRRGDSEAF
V gene: TRBV7-2; CDR3 protein: ASSLEGVGDTQY
V gene: TRBV7-5; CDR3 protein: VRSLPTGGSGNTIY
V gene: TRBV7-6; CDR3 protein: ASSSLSGHYGYT
V gene: TRBV7-2; CDR3 protein: ASSLLVWGTAEAF
V gene: TRBV19; CDR3 protein: ASRSMGTINVLT
V gene: TRBV30; CDR3 protein: AWSNGGAGETQY
V gene: TRBV7-2; CDR3 protein: ASSSHLAMETQY
V gene: TRBV2; CDR3 protein: ASTVQCLATNEKLF
V gene: TRBV5-1; CDR3 protein: ASSLEGLSDTQY
V gene: TRBV5-1; CDR3 protein: ASSLSPSQETQY
V gene: TRBV9; CDR3 protein: ASSEEFGGAWPDTQY
V gene: TRBV7-9; CDR3 protein: ASSLVAETQY
V gene: TRBV6-5; CDR3 protein: ASSDRGRNQPQH
V gene: TRBV2; CDR3 protein: ATSKTGGEETQY
V gene: TRBV5-1; CDR3 protein: ASSVGNYGYT
V gene: TRBV6-5; CDR3 protein: AAWARGSQETQY
V gene: TRBV18; CDR3 protein: ASSPIVGSNTEAF
V gene: TRBV10-1; CDR3 protein: ASSVQGGEQY
V gene: TRBV21-1; CDR3 protein: ASSKEKLNYGYT
V gene: TRBV11-2; CDR3 protein: ASSSQWGGNTGELF
V gene: TRBV11-3; CDR3 protein: ASSPPTSVSYNEQF
V gene: TRBV7-2; CDR3 protein: ASSPGPAMAGFKQETQY
V gene: TRBV6-5; CDR3 protein: ASSKTRQGPYGYT
V gene: TRBV19; CDR3 protein: ASTGTGGRLANEKLF
V gene: TRBV6-6; CDR3 protein: ASREGFNEQF
V gene: TRBV19; CDR3 protein: ASSIRAGPFNEKLF
V gene: TRBV7-2; CDR3 protein: ASTPGGIGELF
V gene: TRBV10-3; CDR3 protein: AISEGDRGRGYT
V gene: TRBV18; CDR3 protein: ASSPQNTEAF
V gene: TRBV11-2; CDR3 protein: ASSLLAGEKLF
V gene: TRBV9; CDR3 protein: ASSRLQQSTIY
V gene: TRBV20-1; CDR3 protein: SARRNNEQF
V gene: TRBV30; CDR3 protein: AWSVPSGRGVETQY
V gene: TRBV7-9; CDR3 protein: ASSFTGRGPHEQY
V gene: TRBV6-6; CDR3 protein: ASRLTSGANVLT
V gene: TRBV19; CDR3 protein: ASSPTSGTRTYEQY
V gene: TRBV30; CDR3 protein: AWSVRGSPSNEQF
V gene: TRBV4-3; CDR3 protein: ASSQDRSGGYEQY
V gene: TRBV27; CDR3 protein: ASSLFAGTANRDYGYT
V gene: TRBV11-1; CDR3 protein: ASSLDRQGGGYT
V gene: TRBV6-1; CDR3 protein: ASSEGLYGANVLT
V gene: TRBV4-2; CDR3 protein: ASSQSGTNTGELF
V gene: TRBV9; CDR3 protein: ASSAGDRTNSPLH
V gene: TRBV18; CDR3 protein: ASSPRQEYIYGYT
V gene: TRBV5-1; CDR3 protein: ASSSQSLDRRNTEAF
V gene: TRBV19; CDR3 protein: ASSIGTSGKETQY
V gene: TRBV19; CDR3 protein: ASRVRSGNTIY
V gene: TRBV19; CDR3 protein: ASSIKLAGGTDTQY
V gene: TRBV5-1; CDR3 protein: ASRSSGTSGKF
V gene: TRBV29-1; CDR3 protein: SVRVYQETQY
V gene: TRBV15; CDR3 protein: AAGDRENGELF
V gene: TRBV6-5; CDR3 protein: ASSDWGDTQETQY
V gene: TRBV7-2; CDR3 protein: ASSDPPLAGGVNEQF